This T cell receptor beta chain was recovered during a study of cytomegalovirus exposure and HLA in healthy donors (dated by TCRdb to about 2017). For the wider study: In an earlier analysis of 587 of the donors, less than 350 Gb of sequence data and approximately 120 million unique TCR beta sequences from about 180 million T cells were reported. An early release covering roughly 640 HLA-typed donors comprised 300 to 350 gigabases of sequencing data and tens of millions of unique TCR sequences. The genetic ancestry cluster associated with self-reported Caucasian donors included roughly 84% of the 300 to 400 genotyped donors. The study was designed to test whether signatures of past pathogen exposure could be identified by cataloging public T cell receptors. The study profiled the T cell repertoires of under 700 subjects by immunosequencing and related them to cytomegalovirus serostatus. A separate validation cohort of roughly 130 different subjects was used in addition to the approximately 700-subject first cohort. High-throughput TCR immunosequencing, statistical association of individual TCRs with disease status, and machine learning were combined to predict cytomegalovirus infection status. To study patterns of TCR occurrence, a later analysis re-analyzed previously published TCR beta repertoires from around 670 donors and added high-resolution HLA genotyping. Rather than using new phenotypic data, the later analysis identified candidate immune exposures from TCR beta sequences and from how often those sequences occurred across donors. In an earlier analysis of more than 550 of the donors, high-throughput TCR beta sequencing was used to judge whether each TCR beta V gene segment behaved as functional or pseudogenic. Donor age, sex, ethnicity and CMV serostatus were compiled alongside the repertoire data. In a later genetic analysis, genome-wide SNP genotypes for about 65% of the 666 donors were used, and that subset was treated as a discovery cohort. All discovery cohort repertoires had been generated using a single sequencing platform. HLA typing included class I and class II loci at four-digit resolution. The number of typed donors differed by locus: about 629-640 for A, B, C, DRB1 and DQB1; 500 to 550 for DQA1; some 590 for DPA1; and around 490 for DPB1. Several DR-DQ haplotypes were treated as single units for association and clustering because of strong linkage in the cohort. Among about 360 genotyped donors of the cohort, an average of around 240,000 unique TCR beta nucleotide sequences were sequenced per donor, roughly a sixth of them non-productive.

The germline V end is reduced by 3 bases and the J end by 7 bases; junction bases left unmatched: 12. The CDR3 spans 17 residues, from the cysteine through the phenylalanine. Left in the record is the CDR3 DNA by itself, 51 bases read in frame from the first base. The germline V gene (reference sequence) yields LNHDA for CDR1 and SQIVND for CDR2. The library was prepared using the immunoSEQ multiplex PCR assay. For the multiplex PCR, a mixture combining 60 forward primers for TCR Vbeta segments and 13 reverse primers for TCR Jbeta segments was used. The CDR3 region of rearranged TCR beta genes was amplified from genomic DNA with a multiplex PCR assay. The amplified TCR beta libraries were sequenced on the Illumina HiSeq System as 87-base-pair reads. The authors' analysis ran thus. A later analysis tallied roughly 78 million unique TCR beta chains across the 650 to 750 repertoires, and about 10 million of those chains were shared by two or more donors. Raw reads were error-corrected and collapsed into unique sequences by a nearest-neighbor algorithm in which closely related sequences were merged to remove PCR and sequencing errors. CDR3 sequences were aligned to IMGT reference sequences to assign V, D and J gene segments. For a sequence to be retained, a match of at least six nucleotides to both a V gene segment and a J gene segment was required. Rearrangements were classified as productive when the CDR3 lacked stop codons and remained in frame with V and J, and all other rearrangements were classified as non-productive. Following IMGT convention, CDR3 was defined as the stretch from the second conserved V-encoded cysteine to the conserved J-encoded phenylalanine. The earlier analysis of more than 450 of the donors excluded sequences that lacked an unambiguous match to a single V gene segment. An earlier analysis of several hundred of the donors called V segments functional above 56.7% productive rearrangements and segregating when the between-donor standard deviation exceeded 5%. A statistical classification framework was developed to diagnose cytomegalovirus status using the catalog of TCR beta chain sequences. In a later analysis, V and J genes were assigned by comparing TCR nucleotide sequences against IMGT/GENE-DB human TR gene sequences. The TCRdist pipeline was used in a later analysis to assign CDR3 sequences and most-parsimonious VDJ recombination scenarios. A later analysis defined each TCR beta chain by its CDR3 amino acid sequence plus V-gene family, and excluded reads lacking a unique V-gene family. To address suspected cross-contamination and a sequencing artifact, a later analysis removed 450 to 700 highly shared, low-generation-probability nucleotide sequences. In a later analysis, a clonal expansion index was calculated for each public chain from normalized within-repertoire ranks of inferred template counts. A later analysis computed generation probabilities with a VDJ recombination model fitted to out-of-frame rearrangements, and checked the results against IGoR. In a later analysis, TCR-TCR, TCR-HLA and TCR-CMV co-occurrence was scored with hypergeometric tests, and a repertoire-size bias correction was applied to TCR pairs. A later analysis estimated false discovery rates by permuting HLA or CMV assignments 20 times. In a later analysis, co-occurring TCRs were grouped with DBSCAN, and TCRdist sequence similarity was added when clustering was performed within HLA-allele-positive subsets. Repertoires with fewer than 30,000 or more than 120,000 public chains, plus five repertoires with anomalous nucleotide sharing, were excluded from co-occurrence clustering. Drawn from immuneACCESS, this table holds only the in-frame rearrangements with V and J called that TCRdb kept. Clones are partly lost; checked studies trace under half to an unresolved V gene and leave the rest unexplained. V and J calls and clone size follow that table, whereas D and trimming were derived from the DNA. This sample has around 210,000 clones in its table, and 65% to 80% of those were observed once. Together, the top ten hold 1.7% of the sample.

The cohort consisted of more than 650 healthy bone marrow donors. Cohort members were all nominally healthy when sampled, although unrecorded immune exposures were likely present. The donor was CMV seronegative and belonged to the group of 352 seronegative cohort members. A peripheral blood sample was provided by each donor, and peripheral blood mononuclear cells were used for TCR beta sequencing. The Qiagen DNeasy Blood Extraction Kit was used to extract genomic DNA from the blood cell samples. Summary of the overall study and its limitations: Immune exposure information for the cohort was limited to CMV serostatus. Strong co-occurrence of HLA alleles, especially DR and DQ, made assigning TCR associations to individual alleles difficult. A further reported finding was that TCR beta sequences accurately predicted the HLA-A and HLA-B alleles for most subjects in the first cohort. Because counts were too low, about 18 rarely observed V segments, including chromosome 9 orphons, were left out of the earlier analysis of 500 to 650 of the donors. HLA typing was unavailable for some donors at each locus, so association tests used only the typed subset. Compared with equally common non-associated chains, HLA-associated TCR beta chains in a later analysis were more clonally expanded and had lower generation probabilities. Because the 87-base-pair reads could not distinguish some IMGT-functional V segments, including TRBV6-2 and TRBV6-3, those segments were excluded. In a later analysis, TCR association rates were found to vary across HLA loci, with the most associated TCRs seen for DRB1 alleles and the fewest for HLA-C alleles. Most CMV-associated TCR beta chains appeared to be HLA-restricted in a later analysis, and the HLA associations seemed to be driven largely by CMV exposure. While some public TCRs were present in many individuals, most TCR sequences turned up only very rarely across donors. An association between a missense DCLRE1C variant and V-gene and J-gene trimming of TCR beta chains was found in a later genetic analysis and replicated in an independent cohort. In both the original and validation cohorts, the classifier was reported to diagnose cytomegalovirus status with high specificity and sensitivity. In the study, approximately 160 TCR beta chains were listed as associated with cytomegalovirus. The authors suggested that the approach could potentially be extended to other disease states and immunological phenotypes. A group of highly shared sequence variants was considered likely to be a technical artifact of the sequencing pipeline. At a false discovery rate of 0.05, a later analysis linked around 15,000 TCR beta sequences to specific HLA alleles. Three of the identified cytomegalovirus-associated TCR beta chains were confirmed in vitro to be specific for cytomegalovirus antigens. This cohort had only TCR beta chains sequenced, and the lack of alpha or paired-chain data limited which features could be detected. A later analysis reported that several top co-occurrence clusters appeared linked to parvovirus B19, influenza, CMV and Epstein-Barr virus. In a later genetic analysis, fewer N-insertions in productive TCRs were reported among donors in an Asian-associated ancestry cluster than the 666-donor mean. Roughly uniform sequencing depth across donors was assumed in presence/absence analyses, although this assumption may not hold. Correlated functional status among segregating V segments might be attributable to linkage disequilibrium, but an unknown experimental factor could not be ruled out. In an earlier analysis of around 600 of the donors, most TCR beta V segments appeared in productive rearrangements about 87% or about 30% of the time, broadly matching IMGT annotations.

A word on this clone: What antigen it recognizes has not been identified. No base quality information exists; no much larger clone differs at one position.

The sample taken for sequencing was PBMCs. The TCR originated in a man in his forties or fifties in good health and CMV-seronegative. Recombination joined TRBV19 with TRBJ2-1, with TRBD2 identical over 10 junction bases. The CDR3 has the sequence CASSIGSASGSKNEQFF. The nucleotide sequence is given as TGTGCCAGTAGTATCGGCTCGGCTAGCGGGAGTAAAAATGAGCAGTTCTTC.